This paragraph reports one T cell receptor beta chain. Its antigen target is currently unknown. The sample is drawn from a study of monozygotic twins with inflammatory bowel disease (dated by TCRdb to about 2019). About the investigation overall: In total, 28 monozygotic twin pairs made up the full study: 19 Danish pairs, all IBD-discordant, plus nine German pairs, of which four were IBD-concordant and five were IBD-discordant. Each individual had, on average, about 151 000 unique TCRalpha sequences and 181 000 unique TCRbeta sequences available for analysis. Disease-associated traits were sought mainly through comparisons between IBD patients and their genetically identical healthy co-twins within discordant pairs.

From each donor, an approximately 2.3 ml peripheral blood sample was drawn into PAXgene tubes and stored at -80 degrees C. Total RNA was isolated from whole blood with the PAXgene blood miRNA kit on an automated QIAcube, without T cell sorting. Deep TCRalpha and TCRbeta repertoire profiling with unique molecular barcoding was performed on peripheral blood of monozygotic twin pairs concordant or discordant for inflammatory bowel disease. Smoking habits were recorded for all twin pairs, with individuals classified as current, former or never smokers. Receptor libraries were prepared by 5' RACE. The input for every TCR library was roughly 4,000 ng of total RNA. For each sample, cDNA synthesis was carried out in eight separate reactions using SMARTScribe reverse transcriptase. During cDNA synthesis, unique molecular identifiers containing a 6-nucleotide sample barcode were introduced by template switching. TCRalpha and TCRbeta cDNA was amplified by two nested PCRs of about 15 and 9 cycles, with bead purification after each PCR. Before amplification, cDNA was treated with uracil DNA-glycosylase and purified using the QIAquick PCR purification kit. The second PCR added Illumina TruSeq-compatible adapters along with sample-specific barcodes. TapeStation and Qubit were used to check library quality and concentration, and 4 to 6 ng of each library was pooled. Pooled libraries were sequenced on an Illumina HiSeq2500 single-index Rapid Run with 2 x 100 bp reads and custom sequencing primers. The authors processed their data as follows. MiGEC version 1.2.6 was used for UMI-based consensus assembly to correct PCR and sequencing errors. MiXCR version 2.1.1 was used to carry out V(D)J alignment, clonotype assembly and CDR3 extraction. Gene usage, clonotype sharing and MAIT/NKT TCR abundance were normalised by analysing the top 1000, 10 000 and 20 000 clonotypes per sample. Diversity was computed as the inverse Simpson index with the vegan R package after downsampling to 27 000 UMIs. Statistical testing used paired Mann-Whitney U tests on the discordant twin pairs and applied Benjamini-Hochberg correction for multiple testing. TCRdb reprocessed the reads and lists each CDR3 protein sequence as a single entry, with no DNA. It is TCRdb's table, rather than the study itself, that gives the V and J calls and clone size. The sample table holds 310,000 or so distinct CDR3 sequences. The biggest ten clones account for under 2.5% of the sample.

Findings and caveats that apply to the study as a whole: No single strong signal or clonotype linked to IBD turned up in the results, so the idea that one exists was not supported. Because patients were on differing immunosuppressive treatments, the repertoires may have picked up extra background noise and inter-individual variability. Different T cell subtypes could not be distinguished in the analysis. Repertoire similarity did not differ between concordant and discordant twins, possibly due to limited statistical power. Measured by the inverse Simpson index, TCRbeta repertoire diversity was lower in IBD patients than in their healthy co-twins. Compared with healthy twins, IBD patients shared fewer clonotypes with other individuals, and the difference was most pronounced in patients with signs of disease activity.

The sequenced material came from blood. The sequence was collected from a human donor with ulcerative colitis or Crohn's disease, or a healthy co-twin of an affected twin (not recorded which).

The CDR3 loop reads CASSYRLAGYTF. The V and J genes are TRBV6-6 and TRBJ1-2. CDR1 MNHNY and CDR2 SVGAGI were looked up in the germline V gene (reference sequence). The CDR3 goes from the cysteine to the phenylalanine over 12 residues. DNA was not recorded.